Described below is a single T cell receptor beta chain sequence and its context. Trimming removed 0 bases at V and 4 bases at J, with 11 bases between. Germline V gene lookup returns CDR1 SGDLS and CDR2 YYNGEE. CDR3 length equals 14 residues. Every bulk PBMC sample received the same 350 ng of DNA. Generated by immunoSEQ multiplex PCR, the TCRdb table keeps only in-frame clones and is missing some. The data contain several thousand clones, around four fifths of them singletons. This entry is derived from a study of blood T cell dynamics during melanoma immunotherapy. Study as a whole: Standard first-line treatment here was pembrolizumab or nivolumab plus ipilimumab in metastatic melanoma.

The time point denotes: pre-treatment baseline. This receptor was obtained from a human donor with melanoma. This chain uses TRBV9 with TRBJ2-7, with D perhaps being TRBD1 or TRBD2 (6 bases each). This material consisted of blood, taken from a patient treated with checkpoint blockade. CDR3 residues: CASSVAGAPYEQYF. Here the CDR3 DNA reads TGTGCCAGCAGCGTAGCGGGGGCCCCTTACGAGCAGTACTTC.